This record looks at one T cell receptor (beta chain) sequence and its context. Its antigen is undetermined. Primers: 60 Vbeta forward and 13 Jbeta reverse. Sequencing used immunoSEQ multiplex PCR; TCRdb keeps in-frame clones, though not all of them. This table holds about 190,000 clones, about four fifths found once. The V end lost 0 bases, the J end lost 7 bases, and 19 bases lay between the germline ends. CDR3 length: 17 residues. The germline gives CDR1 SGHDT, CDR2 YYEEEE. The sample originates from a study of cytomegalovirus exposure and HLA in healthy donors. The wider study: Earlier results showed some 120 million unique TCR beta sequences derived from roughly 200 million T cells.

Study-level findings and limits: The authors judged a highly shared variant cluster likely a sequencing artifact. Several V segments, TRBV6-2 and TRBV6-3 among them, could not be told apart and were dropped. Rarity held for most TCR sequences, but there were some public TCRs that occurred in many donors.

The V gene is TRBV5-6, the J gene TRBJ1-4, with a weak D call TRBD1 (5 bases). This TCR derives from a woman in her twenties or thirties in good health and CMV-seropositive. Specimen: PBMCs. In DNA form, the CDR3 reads TGTGCCAGCAGCTTGGCGGGGGTTGGCGGCGGGGGTGAAAAACTGTTTTTT. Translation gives CASSLAGVGGGGEKLFF.